These T cell receptor beta chains were read from a single sample in a study of T cell responses to AZD1222 COVID-19 vaccine. Using immunoSEQ multiplex PCR, the repertoire was profiled, and TCRdb retains in-frame clones only, with some absent. The profile covers approximately 180,000 clones, with roughly 87% appearing a single time and around 3% taken by the ten largest. Here the sequenced sample was peripheral blood, taken on day 0 of AZD1222 vaccination. The receptor source for this set is an adult in good health. Both conserved end residues are part of each CDR3.

CDR3aa: CASSRTDTQYF
len: 11
j_gene: TRBJ2-3
v_gene: TRBV5-1

CDR3aa: CASSPTGGNTGELFF
len: 15
j_gene: TRBJ2-2
v_gene: TRBV6-5

CDR3aa: CSVDRDRGLGYTF
len: 13
j_gene: TRBJ1-2
v_gene: TRBV29-1

CDR3aa: CSVLLAGANTGELFF
len: 15
j_gene: TRBJ2-2
v_gene: TRBV29-1

CDR3aa: CASSKVGERGTEAFF
len: 15
j_gene: TRBJ1-1
v_gene: TRBV21-1

CDR3aa: CASTQRGGHPGTQYF
len: 15
j_gene: TRBJ2-3
v_gene: TRBV6-5

CDR3aa: CASSPQAQGNYGYTF
len: 15
j_gene: TRBJ1-2
v_gene: TRBV7-2

CDR3aa: CASSPGKQNNSPLHF
len: 15
j_gene: TRBJ1-6
v_gene: TRBV18

CDR3aa: CASSVASSEYTF
len: 12
j_gene: TRBJ1-2
v_gene: TRBV3-1/TRBV3-2

CDR3aa: CASSLVGQPPSTDTQYF
len: 17
j_gene: TRBJ2-3
v_gene: TRBV5-6

CDR3aa: CASSVDGQGAQDTQYF
len: 16
j_gene: TRBJ2-3
v_gene: TRBV5-1

CDR3aa: CASTPQGGGQPQHF
len: 14
j_gene: TRBJ1-5
v_gene: TRBV6-5

CDR3aa: CASSRVGPYEQYF
len: 13
j_gene: TRBJ2-7
v_gene: TRBV12-3/TRBV12-4

CDR3aa: CASSLAGTGPYEQYF
len: 15
j_gene: TRBJ2-7
v_gene: TRBV3-1/TRBV3-2

CDR3aa: CASSESAMNTEAFF
len: 14
j_gene: TRBJ1-1
v_gene: TRBV10-2

CDR3aa: CASSLGTGQDNSPLHF
len: 16
j_gene: TRBJ1-6
v_gene: TRBV5-1

CDR3aa: CASSLSGLEQYF
len: 12
j_gene: TRBJ2-7
v_gene: TRBV27

CDR3aa: CSVDLSGADTEAFF
len: 14
j_gene: TRBJ1-1
v_gene: TRBV29-1

CDR3aa: CASSLVAVTYNEQFF
len: 15
j_gene: TRBJ2-1
v_gene: TRBV7-2

CDR3aa: CASSYPAGPNTEAFF
len: 15
j_gene: TRBJ1-1
v_gene: TRBV7-8

CDR3aa: CASSRGTSGSVYNEQFF
len: 17
j_gene: TRBJ2-1
v_gene: TRBV19

CDR3aa: CSVEGGYTF
len: 9
j_gene: TRBJ1-2
v_gene: TRBV29-1

CDR3aa: CASSPRTLTGELFF
len: 14
j_gene: TRBJ2-2
v_gene: TRBV18

CDR3aa: CSASKGIAVTYNEQFF
len: 16
j_gene: TRBJ2-1
v_gene: TRBV20-1

CDR3aa: CASRRASHTYEQYF
len: 14
j_gene: TRBJ2-7
v_gene: TRBV4-1

CDR3aa: CASSPRGLTLHF
len: 12
j_gene: TRBJ1-6
v_gene: TRBV12-3/TRBV12-4

CDR3aa: CASSHTRGYEQYF
len: 13
j_gene: TRBJ2-7
v_gene: TRBV7-3

CDR3aa: CAWSDSGSGPQETQYF
len: 16
j_gene: TRBJ2-5
v_gene: TRBV30

CDR3aa: CASSDHSGGTEAFF
len: 14
j_gene: TRBJ1-1
v_gene: TRBV6-4

CDR3aa: CASRSRDSTDTQYF
len: 14
j_gene: TRBJ2-3
v_gene: TRBV6-6

CDR3aa: CASSQEGTGNQPQHF
len: 15
j_gene: TRBJ1-5
v_gene: TRBV4-1

CDR3aa: CASSQARGSGYTF
len: 13
j_gene: TRBJ1-2
v_gene: TRBV4-1

CDR3aa: CASNPFTSANEQFF
len: 14
j_gene: TRBJ2-1
v_gene: TRBV19

CDR3aa: CASSFGNQPQHF
len: 12
j_gene: TRBJ1-5
v_gene: TRBV13

CDR3aa: CSASALHTPLHF
len: 12
j_gene: TRBJ1-6
v_gene: TRBV20-1

CDR3aa: CASRVSTDTQYF
len: 12
j_gene: TRBJ2-3
v_gene: TRBV5-1

CDR3aa: CASSSSGSSYNEQFF
len: 15
j_gene: TRBJ2-1
v_gene: TRBV5-4

CDR3aa: CASSLAGTDVLGYTF
len: 15
j_gene: TRBJ1-2
v_gene: TRBV5-1

CDR3aa: CASSRNTGGQSSAYGYTF
len: 18
j_gene: TRBJ1-2
v_gene: TRBV11-2

CDR3aa: CASSLGQGGGNTIYF
len: 15
j_gene: TRBJ1-3
v_gene: TRBV5-8

CDR3aa: CASRSPPADLGGANVLTF
len: 18
j_gene: TRBJ2-6
v_gene: TRBV7-9

CDR3aa: CASSSSGVSYNEQFF
len: 15
j_gene: TRBJ2-1
v_gene: TRBV5-1

CDR3aa: CASSSQGGGGEQYF
len: 14
j_gene: TRBJ2-7
v_gene: TRBV7-2

CDR3aa: CASSATTGSVYGYTF
len: 15
j_gene: TRBJ1-2
v_gene: TRBV6-4

CDR3aa: CATSGSGTSGETQYF
len: 15
j_gene: TRBJ2-5
v_gene: TRBV15

CDR3aa: CASSLDRELGYTF
len: 13
j_gene: TRBJ1-2
v_gene: TRBV5-4

CDR3aa: CASSGDSGDTGELFF
len: 15
j_gene: TRBJ2-2
v_gene: TRBV5-4

CDR3aa: CASTPGTPETQYF
len: 13
j_gene: TRBJ2-5
v_gene: TRBV5-1

CDR3aa: CASSQGRGGRNYEQYF
len: 16
j_gene: TRBJ2-7
v_gene: TRBV11-2

CDR3aa: CASSPGTFYYGYTF
len: 14
j_gene: TRBJ1-2
v_gene: TRBV19

CDR3aa: CASSLVRVGAFF
len: 12
j_gene: TRBJ1-1
v_gene: TRBV11-2

CDR3aa: CASSTVREYF
len: 10
j_gene: TRBJ2-3
v_gene: TRBV2

CDR3aa: CASSVVGTPYGYTF
len: 14
j_gene: TRBJ1-2
v_gene: TRBV2

CDR3aa: CASSLTRDSLVEQYF
len: 15
j_gene: TRBJ2-7
v_gene: TRBV7-9